This passage covers 7 T cell receptor beta chains from one sample sequenced in a study of shared clonotypes between healthy human individuals. The data were produced by immunoSEQ multiplex PCR, yet TCRdb's version contains in-frame clones alone and is incomplete. The table includes 2 million to 2.5 million clones, 93% detected once. Sequencing was carried out using naive CD4+ T cells from PBMCs. The subset is: CD45RA+ positively selected. Receptors originate from a man aged 18 to 29 in good health. Some clones in this sample may be carry-over from other donors' samples.

The chain links TRBV6-1 to TRBJ2-5; 10 nucleotides match TRBD2. Looked up from germline, CDR1 is MNHNS and CDR2 is SASEGT. CDR3 length equals 14 residues. V trimming: 5 bases; J trimming: 4 bases; junction bases outside the gene matches: 4. DNA for the CDR3: TGTGCCAGCAGTTTGGGACTAGCGAGAGAGACCCAGTACTTC. It specifies CASSLGLARETQYF.

This rearrangement joins TRBV5-1 to TRBJ2-2; possible D gene TRBD2, 7 bases. Between the trimmed V and J ends, which lost 6 bases and 0 bases, there was a span of 15 bases. The CDR3 has 16 residues. CDR1 and CDR2 (germline): SGHRS, YFSETQ. For the CDR3, the DNA is TGCGCCAGCACCATAAGGGGGAGGGCGAACACCGGGGAGCTGTTTTTT. Protein sequence: CASTIRGRANTGELFF.

The chain is built from TRBV6-5 and TRBJ2-7; no reliable D call. The CDR3 has 13 amino acids. V lost 5 bases, J lost 7 bases, and 15 bases lay in between. CDR1 is MNHEY, CDR2 SVGAGI, per germline. The CDR3: CASSDGRFEEQYF. The CDR3 DNA follows: TGTGCCAGCAGTGATGGTAGGTTCGAGGAGCAGTACTTC.

Concerning this clone: Other DNA sequences in this sample translate to the same CDR3. The chain recombines TRBV15 with TRBJ1-4; 8 positions match TRBD1. Germline V gene sequence: CDR1 LNHNV, CDR2 YYDKDF (reference sequence). With 3 bases clipped from V and 0 bases from J, the junction kept 0 bases outside the gene matches. The CDR3 covers 15 residues. CDR3 sequence (DNA): TGTGCCACCAGCAGGGGACAGGCAACTAATGAAAAACTGTTTTTT. Protein: CATSRGQATNEKLFF.

J is TRBJ2-5 and V is TRBV7-9; the D is unclear. Germline assignment: CDR1 SEHNR and CDR2 FQNEAQ (reference sequence). The CDR3 runs to 15 residues. Between the trimmed V and J ends, which lost 1 base and 5 bases, there was a span of 14 bases. This CDR3 is CASSLVRRQVETQYF. CDR3 in DNA: TGTGCCAGCAGCTTAGTCCGCCGACAAGTGGAGACCCAGTACTTC.

The V call is TRBV29-1, the J call TRBJ1-1, with 9 bases that match TRBD1. CDR3 size: 14 residues. V trimming: 6 bases; J trimming: 7 bases; junction bases outside the gene matches: 12. Germline CDR1 and CDR2: SQVTM and ANQGSEA. CDR3 DNA: TGCAGCGTGAGACCTACAGGGGGCTTTGTTGAAGCTTTCTTT. Protein: CSVRPTGGFVEAFF.

This sequence joins TRBV6-5 and TRBJ1-2, with 7 bases matching TRBD1. The CDR3 covers 13 residues. Trimming at V came to 6 bases and at J to 5 bases, leaving 6 bases not matched to a gene. Germline CDR1 and CDR2: MNHEY and SVGAGI. CDR3 sequence (DNA): TGTGCCAGCAGCGACGGACAGGTGTATGGCTACACCTTC. This encodes CASSDGQVYGYTF.